A selection of T cell receptor beta chains follows, all from one sample in a study of blood T cell repertoires in COVID-19. Here immunoSEQ multiplex PCR was the method, and the copy in TCRdb shows in-frame clones only, minus some. This table holds 55,000 to 65,000 clones, 87% found once. Sequencing was carried out using peripheral blood. The receptors here all came from a human donor with acute or convalescent COVID-19. The donor label of this sample is uncertain. Both conserved end residues are part of each CDR3. A D gene is named only where the DNA matches it firmly. Clone size is not always given. Where it is, it says once, few, many or a class for expanded clones.

NA	NA	TRBV25-1	TRBJ2-1	CASSEYGRSNEQFF	TGTGCCAGCAGTGAATATGGCAGAAGCAATGAGCAGTTCTTC
NA	NA	TRBV28	TRBJ2-1	CASSWGGRDNEQFF	TGTGCCAGCAGTTGGGGTGGGCGGGACAATGAGCAGTTCTTC
NA	once	TRBV3-1/TRBV3-2	TRBJ1-1	CASSQGWQNTEAFF	TGTGCCAGCAGCCAAGGTTGGCAGAACACTGAAGCTTTCTTT
TRBD1	NA	TRBV18	TRBJ1-3	CASSPPGQGRNTIYF	TGTGCCAGCTCACCACCGGGACAGGGAAGAAACACCATATATTTT
NA	NA	TRBV7-2	TRBJ1-5	CASSVSNQPQHF	TGTGCCAGCAGCGTCTCGAATCAGCCCCAGCATTTT
NA	NA	TRBV18	TRBJ2-2	CASKPDTGELFF	TGTGCCAGTAAACCAGACACCGGGGAGCTGTTTTTT
TRBD1	NA	TRBV5-1	TRBJ1-3	CASSIAGTAGNTIYF	TGCGCCAGCAGCATCGCCGGGACAGCTGGAAACACCATATATTTT
TRBD1	many	TRBV11-2	TRBJ1-1	CASSINRGDTEAFF	TGTGCCAGCAGTATAAACAGGGGAGACACTGAAGCTTTCTTT
TRBD2	NA	TRBV6-5	TRBJ2-3	CASSPLASGRRQYF	TGTGCCAGCAGTCCACTCGCTAGCGGGCGGCGACAGTATTTT
NA	NA	TRBV6-6	TRBJ2-2	CASSYQATFGTGELFF	TGTGCCAGCAGTTACCAAGCAACCTTCGGGACCGGGGAGCTGTTTTTT
NA	NA	TRBV30	TRBJ1-2	CAWSAGSGYGYTF	TGTGCCTGGAGTGCCGGCTCAGGCTATGGCTACACCTTC
NA	NA	TRBV21-1	TRBJ2-1	CARDQGKNSGRGHNEQFF	TGTGCCAGGGACCAGGGGAAGAATAGCGGGAGAGGTCACAATGAGCAGTTCTTC
NA	NA	TRBV4-1	TRBJ1-1	CASSQLGARTEAFF	TGCGCCAGCAGCCAACTGGGGGCTCGAACTGAAGCTTTCTTT
TRBD1	NA	TRBV7-2	TRBJ1-2	CASSLGGTGDGGYTF	TGTGCCAGCAGCTTAGGCGGGACAGGGGATGGCGGCTACACCTTC
TRBD1	once	TRBV9	TRBJ1-5	CASSKQGNQPQHF	TGTGCCAGCAGCAAACAGGGGAATCAGCCCCAGCATTTT
TRBD2	NA	TRBV5-4	TRBJ2-7	CASSVKTSGHSYEQYF	TGTGCCAGCAGCGTCAAGACTAGCGGTCACTCCTACGAGCAGTACTTC
NA	NA	TRBV24-1	TRBJ1-1	CATSDTRTGEHTEAFF	TGTGCCACCAGTGATACCCGGACGGGGGAGCACACTGAAGCTTTCTTT
NA	NA	TRBV15	TRBJ2-5	CATSRVPGEQETQYF	TGTGCCACCAGCAGAGTTCCGGGGGAGCAAGAGACCCAGTACTTC
NA	NA	TRBV12-3/TRBV12-4	TRBJ1-1	CASSFGGGTEAFF	TGTGCCAGCAGTTTCGGGGGTGGGACTGAAGCTTTCTTT
TRBD1	NA	TRBV24-1	TRBJ2-7	CAGGRDRSYEQYF	TGTGCCGGCGGTAGGGACAGGTCCTACGAGCAGTACTTC
NA	few	TRBV10-2	TRBJ1-4	CASSEVRVDEKLFF	TGCGCCAGCAGTGAGGTCAGGGTAGATGAAAAACTGTTTTTT
NA	NA	TRBV7-9	TRBJ2-3	CASSSPTGTGWADTQYF	TGTGCCAGCAGCTCGCCGACAGGGACTGGGTGGGCAGATACGCAGTATTTT
NA	NA	TRBV19	TRBJ2-1	CASSTLSSGGWYNEQFF	TGTGCCAGTAGTACTCTTTCGTCAGGGGGGTGGTACAATGAGCAGTTCTTC
NA	NA	TRBV27	TRBJ2-5	CASSFERGKETQYF	TGTGCCAGCAGTTTCGAACGGGGAAAAGAGACCCAGTACTTC
TRBD1	NA	TRBV10-2	TRBJ1-4	CASSYYPGQLLFF	TGCGCCAGCAGCTACTACCCGGGACAGTTACTGTTTTTT
NA	NA	TRBV21-1	TRBJ2-2	CASSPRDFSDTGELFF	TGTGCCAGCAGCCCACGGGACTTCTCCGACACCGGGGAGCTGTTTTTT
NA	NA	TRBV14	TRBJ2-2	CASSQGLLYTGELFF	TGTGCCAGCAGCCAGGGACTTCTTTACACCGGGGAGCTGTTTTTT
TRBD2	NA	TRBV19	TRBJ2-3	CASSPEWAGGPDTQYF	TGTGCCAGTAGTCCGGAGTGGGCGGGAGGACCAGATACGCAGTATTTT
TRBD2	NA	TRBV7-3	TRBJ2-1	CASSSFLAGAGNEQFF	TGTGCCAGCAGCTCCTTCCTAGCGGGAGCCGGGAATGAGCAGTTCTTC
TRBD1	NA	TRBV7-9	TRBJ1-2	CASSSYRGPPSGYTF	TGTGCCAGCAGCTCCTACAGGGGACCCCCTTCAGGCTACACCTTC
TRBD1	medium-sized	TRBV7-9	TRBJ2-4	CASSSLMTGSKNIQYF	TGTGCCAGCAGCTCCCTTATGACAGGGTCCAAAAACATTCAGTACTTC
NA	NA	TRBV4-1	TRBJ1-2	CASSQAARGNYGYTF	TGCGCCAGCAGCCAAGCAGCCAGGGGAAACTATGGCTACACCTTC
NA	NA	TRBV3-1/TRBV3-2	TRBJ1-2	CASSPEGVSYTF	TGTGCCAGCAGCCCCGAGGGGGTTTCCTACACCTTC
NA	NA	TRBV28	TRBJ2-2	CASSLTGTGELFF	TGTGCCAGCAGTCTAACAGGGACCGGGGAGCTGTTTTTT
NA	NA	TRBV7-3	TRBJ2-1	CASSLTGLYNEQFF	TGTGCCAGCAGCTTAACCGGACTATACAATGAGCAGTTCTTC
NA	NA	TRBV5-1	TRBJ1-2	CASSLDRGTYRRYGYTF	TGCGCCAGCAGCTTGGATCGCGGGACCTATAGGAGGTATGGCTACACCTTC
TRBD1	NA	TRBV12-3/TRBV12-4	TRBJ1-2	CASRRQGEDGYTF	TGTGCCAGCAGACGACAGGGGGAAGATGGCTACACCTTC
NA	NA	TRBV29-1	TRBJ1-6	CSARETYNSPLHF	TGCAGCGCGAGGGAGACGTATAATTCACCCCTCCACTTT
NA	NA	TRBV5-1	TRBJ1-4	CASSAEGWANEKLFF	TGCGCCAGCAGCGCGGAGGGATGGGCTAATGAAAAACTGTTTTTT
TRBD2	NA	TRBV12-5	TRBJ2-5	CASGSGTSTETQYF	TGTGCTAGTGGCTCCGGGACTAGCACAGAGACCCAGTACTTC
TRBD1	NA	TRBV29-1	TRBJ2-1	CSVFIQGANEQFF	TGCAGCGTTTTTATTCAGGGGGCGAATGAGCAGTTCTTC
TRBD2	NA	TRBV20-1	TRBJ2-1	CSASPSGGMSSYNEQFF	TGCAGTGCTAGTCCTAGCGGGGGTATGAGCTCCTACAATGAGCAGTTCTTC
TRBD1	NA	TRBV6-5	TRBJ2-3	CASSPTGGSRASQYF	TGTGCCAGCAGTCCGACAGGGGGGTCTCGTGCTTCGCAGTATTTT
NA	NA	TRBV7-2	TRBJ1-2	CASSYLYNYGYTF	TGTGCCAGCAGCTACTTATATAACTATGGCTACACCTTC
NA	NA	TRBV19	TRBJ1-1	CASSPTGITEAFF	TGTGCCAGTAGCCCGACAGGCATCACTGAAGCTTTCTTT
NA	NA	TRBV3-1/TRBV3-2	TRBJ2-3	CASSQDVGGTQYF	TGTGCCAGCAGCCAAGATGTAGGAGGGACGCAGTATTTT
TRBD1	NA	TRBV5-4	TRBJ1-2	CASSLDPWTGGGYGYTF	TGTGCCAGCAGCTTGGATCCTTGGACAGGGGGTGGGTATGGCTACACCTTC
TRBD1	NA	TRBV11-3	TRBJ2-1	CASSTGQTNEQFF	TGTGCCAGCAGCACGGGACAGACCAATGAGCAGTTCTTC
TRBD1	NA	TRBV27	TRBJ2-4	CASSPGTALAKNIQYF	TGTGCCAGCAGTCCCGGGACAGCACTAGCCAAAAACATTCAGTACTTC
TRBD1	NA	TRBV18	TRBJ2-5	CASSPRTGRNQETQYF	TGTGCCAGCTCACCACGGACAGGGAGAAATCAAGAGACCCAGTACTTC
TRBD1	NA	TRBV6-1	TRBJ1-5	CASSEGQGTPQHF	TGTGCCAGCAGTGAAGGACAGGGGACGCCCCAGCATTTT